Listed below are T cell receptor beta chains from one sample, sequenced in a study of blood T cell repertoires in COVID-19. Clones were sequenced by immunoSEQ multiplex PCR, and TCRdb holds only the in-frame ones, with some missing. Among about 58,000 clones, approximately 91% were seen once, and the ten largest hold about 13%. What was sequenced was peripheral blood. The receptors shown here come from a woman aged 55-70 years with active COVID-19. The CDR3 runs from the conserved cysteine through the conserved F or W. A D gene is named only where the DNA matches it firmly. Expanded clones are given a class, and other clones once, few, many or no size at all.

v_gene: TRBV20-1; j_gene: TRBJ1-2; abundance: .; d_gene: .; CDR3aa: CSARVIYGYTF; CDR3nt: TGCAGTGCTAGAGTCATTTATGGCTACACCTTC
v_gene: TRBV6-5; j_gene: TRBJ2-2; abundance: .; d_gene: TRBD2; CDR3aa: CAIETGLALTGELFF; CDR3nt: TGTGCCATCGAAACCGGACTAGCGCTCACCGGGGAGCTGTTTTTT
v_gene: TRBV5-1; j_gene: TRBJ2-2; abundance: .; d_gene: .; CDR3aa: CASSLESGTGELFF; CDR3nt: TGCGCCAGCAGCTTGGAAAGCGGCACCGGGGAGCTGTTTTTT
v_gene: TRBV10-2; j_gene: TRBJ1-6; abundance: .; d_gene: .; CDR3aa: CASSENSINSPLHF; CDR3nt: TGCGCCAGCAGTGAGAACAGTATCAATTCACCCCTCCACTTT
v_gene: TRBV6-2/TRBV6-3; j_gene: TRBJ1-1; abundance: .; d_gene: .; CDR3aa: CASSYEGRTEAFF; CDR3nt: TGTGCCAGCAGTTACGAGGGAAGGACTGAAGCTTTCTTT
v_gene: TRBV10-3; j_gene: TRBJ2-3; abundance: .; d_gene: TRBD1; CDR3aa: CAISGTGGTDTQYF; CDR3nt: TGTGCCATCAGTGGAACAGGGGGCACAGATACGCAGTATTTT
v_gene: TRBV7-8; j_gene: TRBJ2-7; abundance: .; d_gene: .; CDR3aa: CASSSAAWEQYF; CDR3nt: TGTGCCAGCAGCTCGGCGGCTTGGGAGCAGTACTTC
v_gene: TRBV10-1; j_gene: TRBJ2-7; abundance: .; d_gene: .; CDR3aa: CASTQSPTPYEQYF; CDR3nt: TGCGCCAGCACCCAGTCTCCGACACCCTACGAGCAGTACTTC
v_gene: TRBV2; j_gene: TRBJ1-2; abundance: .; d_gene: .; CDR3aa: CASSEMQSHESYTF; CDR3nt: TGTGCCAGCAGTGAAATGCAAAGCCACGAGAGCTACACCTTC
v_gene: TRBV5-8; j_gene: TRBJ1-5; abundance: .; d_gene: .; CDR3aa: CASSLSRERQPQHF; CDR3nt: TGTGCCAGCAGCTTGTCCCGGGAACGACAGCCCCAGCATTTT
v_gene: TRBV15; j_gene: TRBJ1-2; abundance: .; d_gene: .; CDR3aa: CATSRASGAGSAGGYTF; CDR3nt: TGTGCCACCAGCAGAGCCAGCGGGGCAGGCTCAGCTGGTGGCTACACCTTC
v_gene: TRBV29-1; j_gene: TRBJ1-4; abundance: .; d_gene: .; CDR3aa: CSAGLLNEKLFF; CDR3nt: TGCAGCGCGGGACTCTTGAATGAAAAACTGTTTTTT
v_gene: TRBV3-1/TRBV3-2; j_gene: TRBJ1-6; abundance: once; d_gene: .; CDR3aa: CASSQEESSYNSPLHF; CDR3nt: TGTGCCAGCAGCCAAGAGGAGAGCTCCTATAATTCACCCCTCCACTTT
v_gene: TRBV2; j_gene: TRBJ2-1; abundance: .; d_gene: .; CDR3aa: CASSEQGTLYNEQFF; CDR3nt: TGTGCCAGCAGTGAACAGGGTACCCTCTACAATGAGCAGTTCTTC
v_gene: TRBV18; j_gene: TRBJ1-5; abundance: .; d_gene: TRBD1; CDR3aa: CASSPGQSNQPQHF; CDR3nt: TGTGCCAGCTCACCGGGACAGTCCAATCAGCCCCAGCATTTT
v_gene: TRBV10-3; j_gene: TRBJ2-5; abundance: .; d_gene: TRBD2; CDR3aa: CAISGTSGGSETQYF; CDR3nt: TGTGCCATCAGTGGGACTAGCGGGGGGTCAGAGACCCAGTACTTC
v_gene: TRBV11-2; j_gene: TRBJ2-7; abundance: .; d_gene: .; CDR3aa: CASSPGWGGLYEQYF; CDR3nt: TGTGCCAGCAGCCCAGGGTGGGGGGGGCTCTACGAGCAGTACTTC
v_gene: TRBV19; j_gene: TRBJ1-5; abundance: .; d_gene: TRBD1; CDR3aa: CASSGGTGSNQPQHF; CDR3nt: TGTGCCAGTAGTGGAGGGACAGGGAGTAATCAGCCCCAGCATTTT
v_gene: TRBV5-4; j_gene: TRBJ2-7; abundance: .; d_gene: TRBD2; CDR3aa: CASSFRFGSGAYEQYF; CDR3nt: TGTGCCAGCAGCTTCCGGTTTGGTAGCGGGGCCTACGAGCAGTACTTC
v_gene: TRBV7-9; j_gene: TRBJ2-3; abundance: .; d_gene: TRBD2; CDR3aa: CASSLGTSGGAESTDTQYF; CDR3nt: TGTGCCAGCAGCCTAGGGACTAGCGGGGGGGCCGAGAGCACAGATACGCAGTATTTT
v_gene: TRBV5-5; j_gene: TRBJ1-4; abundance: .; d_gene: TRBD1; CDR3aa: CASSLPRGHEKLFF; CDR3nt: TGTGCCAGCAGCTTACCCAGGGGGCATGAAAAACTGTTTTTT
v_gene: TRBV27; j_gene: TRBJ1-2; abundance: .; d_gene: TRBD1; CDR3aa: CASRPTGGEGYTF; CDR3nt: TGTGCCAGCAGGCCCACAGGGGGTGAGGGCTACACCTTC
v_gene: TRBV5-5; j_gene: TRBJ2-1; abundance: .; d_gene: TRBD2; CDR3aa: CASSPRLAGDLYNEQFF; CDR3nt: TGTGCCAGCAGCCCGAGACTAGCGGGGGACCTCTACAATGAGCAGTTCTTC
v_gene: TRBV7-9; j_gene: TRBJ1-2; abundance: .; d_gene: .; CDR3aa: CASSFGQGLNYGYTF; CDR3nt: TGTGCCAGCAGCTTTGGCCAGGGGCTGAACTATGGCTACACCTTC
v_gene: TRBV27; j_gene: TRBJ1-5; abundance: .; d_gene: .; CDR3aa: CASNSGGNQPQHF; CDR3nt: TGTGCCAGCAATTCAGGGGGCAATCAGCCCCAGCATTTT
v_gene: TRBV6-5; j_gene: TRBJ1-1; abundance: .; d_gene: .; CDR3aa: CASSSRGADTEAFF; CDR3nt: TGTGCCAGCAGTTCCCGGGGGGCGGACACTGAAGCTTTCTTT
v_gene: TRBV2; j_gene: TRBJ2-3; abundance: .; d_gene: TRBD2; CDR3aa: CASDRGGRFYTDTQYF; CDR3nt: TGTGCCAGCGACCGGGGGGGCCGATTCTACACAGATACGCAGTATTTT
v_gene: TRBV18; j_gene: TRBJ1-5; abundance: .; d_gene: TRBD1; CDR3aa: CASSLDRNRPQHF; CDR3nt: TGTGCCAGCTCCCTGGACAGGAATAGGCCCCAGCATTTT
v_gene: TRBV5-6; j_gene: TRBJ2-3; abundance: .; d_gene: .; CDR3aa: CASSWGKGLNTDTQYF; CDR3nt: TGTGCCAGCAGCTGGGGGAAGGGACTTAACACAGATACGCAGTATTTT
v_gene: TRBV15; j_gene: TRBJ1-6; abundance: many; d_gene: TRBD1; CDR3aa: CATSKVRDRRVPPLHF; CDR3nt: TGTGCCACCAGCAAAGTCCGGGACAGGCGAGTGCCACCCCTCCACTTT
v_gene: TRBV5-6; j_gene: TRBJ2-7; abundance: once; d_gene: TRBD1; CDR3aa: CASSFHVDRAKYEQYF; CDR3nt: TGTGCCAGCAGCTTTCACGTGGACAGGGCGAAATACGAGCAGTACTTC
v_gene: TRBV11-2; j_gene: TRBJ2-1; abundance: .; d_gene: TRBD2; CDR3aa: CASSSGSAGGSYNEQFF; CDR3nt: TGTGCCAGCAGCTCCGGGTCGGCGGGGGGGTCCTACAATGAGCAGTTCTTC
v_gene: TRBV7-9; j_gene: TRBJ2-7; abundance: .; d_gene: TRBD2; CDR3aa: CASSLAGGAYEQYF; CDR3nt: TGTGCCAGCAGCTTAGCCGGGGGGGCCTACGAGCAGTACTTC
v_gene: TRBV30; j_gene: TRBJ2-3; abundance: many; d_gene: TRBD1; CDR3aa: CAWSGTGGEDTQYF; CDR3nt: TGTGCCTGGAGCGGAACAGGGGGCGAAGATACGCAGTATTTT
v_gene: TRBV18; j_gene: TRBJ2-2; abundance: .; d_gene: TRBD2; CDR3aa: CASSRPGGQPRELFF; CDR3nt: TGTGCCAGCTCGAGACCGGGGGGTCAACCTAGGGAGCTGTTTTTT
v_gene: TRBV2; j_gene: TRBJ2-7; abundance: .; d_gene: TRBD1; CDR3aa: CASRSGQGVFEQYF; CDR3nt: TGTGCCAGCAGGTCCGGACAGGGGGTCTTCGAGCAGTACTTC
v_gene: TRBV19; j_gene: TRBJ2-2; abundance: .; d_gene: TRBD1; CDR3aa: CASSIEGRQGTGELFF; CDR3nt: TGTGCCAGTAGTATAGAAGGGAGACAGGGCACCGGGGAGCTGTTTTTT
v_gene: TRBV7-9; j_gene: TRBJ2-7; abundance: .; d_gene: .; CDR3aa: CASSLAQGKAYEQYF; CDR3nt: TGTGCCAGCAGCTTAGCCCAGGGGAAGGCCTACGAGCAGTACTTC
v_gene: TRBV7-3; j_gene: TRBJ2-5; abundance: .; d_gene: TRBD2; CDR3aa: CASSIAGGLGETQYF; CDR3nt: TGTGCCAGCAGCATAGCGGGGGGGCTCGGCGAGACCCAGTACTTC
v_gene: TRBV7-2; j_gene: TRBJ2-5; abundance: .; d_gene: TRBD2; CDR3aa: CASSSESGGRNNF; CDR3nt: TGTGCCAGCAGCTCTGAAAGCGGGGGACGAAACAACTTC
v_gene: TRBV21-1; j_gene: TRBJ1-4; abundance: .; d_gene: .; CDR3aa: CASSKKGADEKLFF; CDR3nt: TGTGCCAGCAGCAAAAAAGGGGCGGATGAAAAACTGTTTTTT
v_gene: TRBV3-1/TRBV3-2; j_gene: TRBJ1-5; abundance: .; d_gene: .; CDR3aa: CASSQVGRGQPQHF; CDR3nt: TGTGCCAGCAGCCAAGTAGGTAGGGGACAGCCCCAGCATTTT
v_gene: TRBV7-2; j_gene: TRBJ2-7; abundance: few; d_gene: TRBD2; CDR3aa: CASLSSGGNEQYF; CDR3nt: TGTGCCAGCCTATCATCGGGGGGTAACGAGCAGTACTTC
v_gene: TRBV6-5; j_gene: TRBJ2-3; abundance: .; d_gene: .; CDR3aa: CASSYTLGSITDTQYF; CDR3nt: TGTGCCAGCAGTTACACCCTCGGGAGCATCACAGATACGCAGTATTTT
v_gene: TRBV2; j_gene: TRBJ1-1; abundance: .; d_gene: .; CDR3aa: CASIRTVLDSEAFF; CDR3nt: TGTGCCAGCATCCGGACAGTGTTGGATTCTGAAGCTTTCTTT
v_gene: TRBV9; j_gene: TRBJ2-3; abundance: .; d_gene: TRBD2; CDR3aa: CARRRRGGAGGATDTQYF; CDR3nt: TGTGCCCGCCGCCGTCGTGGTGGGGCGGGGGGGGCCACAGATACGCAGTATTTT
v_gene: TRBV9; j_gene: TRBJ2-2; abundance: .; d_gene: .; CDR3aa: CASSAGLITGELFF; CDR3nt: TGTGCCAGCAGCGCCGGACTGATCACCGGGGAGCTGTTTTTT
v_gene: TRBV5-8; j_gene: TRBJ1-1; abundance: .; d_gene: .; CDR3aa: CASSLEGFRTEAFF; CDR3nt: TGTGCCAGCAGTCTAGAGGGTTTTCGTACTGAAGCTTTCTTT
v_gene: TRBV7-2; j_gene: TRBJ1-2; abundance: .; d_gene: TRBD1; CDR3aa: CASSLTGGDYGYTF; CDR3nt: TGTGCCAGCAGCTTGACAGGGGGCGACTATGGCTACACCTTC